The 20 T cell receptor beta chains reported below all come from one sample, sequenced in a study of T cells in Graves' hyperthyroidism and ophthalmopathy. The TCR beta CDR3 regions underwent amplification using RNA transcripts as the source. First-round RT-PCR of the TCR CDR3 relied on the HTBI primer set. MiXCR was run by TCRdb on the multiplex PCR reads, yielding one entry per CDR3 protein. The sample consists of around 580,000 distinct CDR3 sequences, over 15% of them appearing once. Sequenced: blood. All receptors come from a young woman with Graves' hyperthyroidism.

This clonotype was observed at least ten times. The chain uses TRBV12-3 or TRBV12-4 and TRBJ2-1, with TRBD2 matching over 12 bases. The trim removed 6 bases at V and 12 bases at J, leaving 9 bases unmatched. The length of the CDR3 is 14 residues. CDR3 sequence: CASRLAGGPLGQFF. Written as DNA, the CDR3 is TGTGCCAGCAGGCTAGCGGGGGGGCCCTTAGGGCAGTTCTTC.

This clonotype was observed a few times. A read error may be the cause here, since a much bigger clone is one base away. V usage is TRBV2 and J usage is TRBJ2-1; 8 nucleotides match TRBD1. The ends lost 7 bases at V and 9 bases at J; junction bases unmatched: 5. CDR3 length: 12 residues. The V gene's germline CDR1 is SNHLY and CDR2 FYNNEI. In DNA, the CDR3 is TGTGCCAGCACCGGACAGGGAAGTGAGCAGTTCTTC. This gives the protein CASTGQGSEQFF.

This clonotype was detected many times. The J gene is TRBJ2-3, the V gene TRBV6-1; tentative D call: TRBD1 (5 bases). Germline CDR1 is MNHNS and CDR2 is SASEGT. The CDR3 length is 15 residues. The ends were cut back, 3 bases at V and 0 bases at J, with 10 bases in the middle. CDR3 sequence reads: CASSDRTFSTDTQYF. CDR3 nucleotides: TGTGCCAGCAGTGATAGGACATTTAGCACAGATACGCAGTATTTT.

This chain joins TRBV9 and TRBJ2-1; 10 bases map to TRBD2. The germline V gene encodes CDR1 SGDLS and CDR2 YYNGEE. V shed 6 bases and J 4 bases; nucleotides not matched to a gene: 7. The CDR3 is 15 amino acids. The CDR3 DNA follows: TGTGCCAGCACAAGCGGGAGGGCGGTATACAATGAGCAGTTCTTC. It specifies CASTSGRAVYNEQFF.

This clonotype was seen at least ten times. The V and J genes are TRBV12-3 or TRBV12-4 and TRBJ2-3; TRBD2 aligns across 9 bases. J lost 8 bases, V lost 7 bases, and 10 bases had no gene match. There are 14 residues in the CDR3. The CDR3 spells CASKPSGTSSTQYF. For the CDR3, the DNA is TGTGCCAGCAAACCATCAGGGACTAGCTCTACGCAGTATTTT.

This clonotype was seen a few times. The CDR3 DNA reads TGTGCCAGCAGCTTAGGAGCCTCAGGGGCTGAAGCTTTCTTT. Translating it yields CASSLGASGAEAFF. The chain links TRBV7-9 to TRBJ1-1; the D gene is possibly TRBD1 (6 bases). Germline V gene lookup returns CDR1 SEHNR and CDR2 FQNEAQ (reference sequence). This CDR3 region has 14 residues. Trimming pared 1 base from V and 6 bases from J, leaving 12 bases between. Together with reference TRBV7-9 and TRBJ1-1, the CDR3 gives the full variable domain: DTGVSQNPRHKITKRGQNVTFRCDPISEHNRLYWYRQTLGQGPEFLTYFQNEAQLEKSRLLSDRFSAERPKGSFSTLEIQRTEQGDSAMYLCASSLGASGAEAFFGQGTRLTVV.

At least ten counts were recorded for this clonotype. In nucleotides, the CDR3 is TGTGCCAGCAGCTTGGGACAGATGAACACTGAAGCTTTCTTT. It codes for CASSLGQMNTEAFF. The chain uses TRBV11-3 and TRBJ1-1; 7 bases line up with TRBD1. Germline-derived CDR1 and CDR2 are SGHNT and YENEEA. This CDR3 spans 14 amino acids. V shed 3 bases, J shed 0 bases, and the junction held 1 base outside the gene matches. Filled out from reference TRBV11-3 and TRBJ1-1, the complete variable domain reads EAGVVQSPRYKIIEKKQPVAFWCNPISGHNTLYWYLQNLGQGPELLIRYENEEAVDDSQLPKDRFSAERLKGVDSTLKIQPAELGDSAVYLCASSLGQMNTEAFFGQGTRLTVV.

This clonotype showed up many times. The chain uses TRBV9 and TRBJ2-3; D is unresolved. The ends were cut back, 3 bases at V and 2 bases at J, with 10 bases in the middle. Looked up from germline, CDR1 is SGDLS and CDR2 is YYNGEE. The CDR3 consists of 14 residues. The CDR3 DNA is TGTGCCAGCAGCGCCCAGAGTTCCACAGATACGCAGTATTTT. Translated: CASSAQSSTDTQYF. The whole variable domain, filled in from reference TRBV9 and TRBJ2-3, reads DSGVTQTPKHLITATGQRVTLRCSPRSGDLSVYWYQQSLDQGLQFLIQYYNGEERAKGNILERFSAQQFPDLHSELNLSSLELGDSALYFCASSAQSSTDTQYFGPGTRLTVL.

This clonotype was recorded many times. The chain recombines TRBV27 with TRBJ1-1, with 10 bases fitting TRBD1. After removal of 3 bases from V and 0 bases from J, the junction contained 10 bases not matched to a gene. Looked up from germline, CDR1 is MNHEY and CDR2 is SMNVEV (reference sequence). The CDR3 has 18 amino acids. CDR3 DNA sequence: TGTGCCAGCAGTTTCGCCAGGACAGGGGGTCGCGTGAACACTGAAGCTTTCTTT. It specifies CASSFARTGGRVNTEAFF.

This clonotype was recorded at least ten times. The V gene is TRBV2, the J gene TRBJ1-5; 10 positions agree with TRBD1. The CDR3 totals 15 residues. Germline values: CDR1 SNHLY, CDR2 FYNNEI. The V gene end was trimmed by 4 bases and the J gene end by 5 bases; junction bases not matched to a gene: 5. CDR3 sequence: CASSGGQGKHQPQHF. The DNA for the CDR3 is TGTGCCAGCAGTGGGGGACAGGGGAAGCATCAGCCCCAGCATTTT.

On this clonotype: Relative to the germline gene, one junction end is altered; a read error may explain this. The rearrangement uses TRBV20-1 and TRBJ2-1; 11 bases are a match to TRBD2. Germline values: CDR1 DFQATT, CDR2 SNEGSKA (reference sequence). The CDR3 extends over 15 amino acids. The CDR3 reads CSAIKGTSGFNERFF. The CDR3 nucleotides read TGCAGCGCTATAAAAGGGACTAGCGGATTCAATGAGCGGTTCTTC.

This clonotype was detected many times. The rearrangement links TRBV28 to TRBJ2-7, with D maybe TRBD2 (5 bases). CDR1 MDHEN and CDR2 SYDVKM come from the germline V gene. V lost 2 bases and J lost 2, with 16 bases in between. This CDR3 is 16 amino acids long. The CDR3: CASSLIPGIGPYEQYF. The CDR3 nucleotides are TGTGCCAGCAGTTTAATTCCCGGGATTGGGCCCTACGAGCAGTACTTC.

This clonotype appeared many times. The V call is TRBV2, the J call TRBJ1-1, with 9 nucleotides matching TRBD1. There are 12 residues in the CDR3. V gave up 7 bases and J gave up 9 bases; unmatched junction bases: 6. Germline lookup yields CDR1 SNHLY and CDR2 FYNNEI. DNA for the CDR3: TGTGCCAGCATTGTGGACAGGGGCAAAGCTTTCTTT. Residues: CASIVDRGKAFF.

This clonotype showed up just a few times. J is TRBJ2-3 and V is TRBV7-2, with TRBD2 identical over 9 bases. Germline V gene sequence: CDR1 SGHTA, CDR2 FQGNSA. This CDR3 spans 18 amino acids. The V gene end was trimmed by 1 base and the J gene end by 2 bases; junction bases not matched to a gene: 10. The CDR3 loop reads CASSLGLRLAGLTDTQYF. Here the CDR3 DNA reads TGTGCCAGCAGCTTAGGGCTTCGGCTAGCGGGACTCACAGATACGCAGTATTTT.

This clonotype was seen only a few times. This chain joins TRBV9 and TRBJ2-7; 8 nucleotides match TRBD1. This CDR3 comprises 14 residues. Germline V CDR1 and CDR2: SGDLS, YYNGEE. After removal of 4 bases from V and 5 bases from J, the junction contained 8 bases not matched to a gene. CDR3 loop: CASSPRTGSHEQYF. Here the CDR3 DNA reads TGTGCCAGCAGCCCCCGGACAGGGTCCCACGAGCAGTACTTC.

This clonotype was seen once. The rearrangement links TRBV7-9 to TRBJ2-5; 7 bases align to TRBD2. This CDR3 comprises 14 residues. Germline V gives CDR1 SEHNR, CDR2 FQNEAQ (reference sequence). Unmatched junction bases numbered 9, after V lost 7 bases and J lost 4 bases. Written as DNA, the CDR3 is TGTGCCAGCATACGAGCGGGACGGCGAGAGACCCAGTACTTC. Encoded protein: CASIRAGRRETQYF.

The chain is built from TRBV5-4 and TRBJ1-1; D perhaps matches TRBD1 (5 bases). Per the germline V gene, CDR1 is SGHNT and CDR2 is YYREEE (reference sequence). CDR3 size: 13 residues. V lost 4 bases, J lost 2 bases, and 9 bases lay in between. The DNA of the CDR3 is TGTGCCAGCAGCGTGGGGGATAACACTGAAGCTTTCTTT. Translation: CASSVGDNTEAFF.

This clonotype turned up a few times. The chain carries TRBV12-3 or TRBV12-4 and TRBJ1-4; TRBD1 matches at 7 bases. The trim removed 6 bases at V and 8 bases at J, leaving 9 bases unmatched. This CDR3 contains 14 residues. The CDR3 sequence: CASSYTGAEEKLFF. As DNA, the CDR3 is TGTGCCAGCAGCTATACAGGGGCTGAGGAAAAACTGTTTTTT.

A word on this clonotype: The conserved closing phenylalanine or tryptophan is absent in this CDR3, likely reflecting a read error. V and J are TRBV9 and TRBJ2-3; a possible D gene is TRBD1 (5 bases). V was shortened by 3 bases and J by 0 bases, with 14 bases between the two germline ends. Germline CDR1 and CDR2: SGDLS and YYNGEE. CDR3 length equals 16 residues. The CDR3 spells CASSAGDRTSTDTQYS. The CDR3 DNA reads TGTGCCAGCAGCGCCGGAGACAGAACTAGCACAGATACGCAGTATTCT.

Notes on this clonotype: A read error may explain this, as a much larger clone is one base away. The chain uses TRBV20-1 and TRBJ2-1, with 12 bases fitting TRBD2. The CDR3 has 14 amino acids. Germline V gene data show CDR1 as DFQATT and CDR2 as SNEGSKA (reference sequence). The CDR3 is CSASTSGSSNEQLF. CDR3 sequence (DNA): TGCAGTGCTTCGACTAGCGGGAGTAGCAATGAGCAGCTCTTC.